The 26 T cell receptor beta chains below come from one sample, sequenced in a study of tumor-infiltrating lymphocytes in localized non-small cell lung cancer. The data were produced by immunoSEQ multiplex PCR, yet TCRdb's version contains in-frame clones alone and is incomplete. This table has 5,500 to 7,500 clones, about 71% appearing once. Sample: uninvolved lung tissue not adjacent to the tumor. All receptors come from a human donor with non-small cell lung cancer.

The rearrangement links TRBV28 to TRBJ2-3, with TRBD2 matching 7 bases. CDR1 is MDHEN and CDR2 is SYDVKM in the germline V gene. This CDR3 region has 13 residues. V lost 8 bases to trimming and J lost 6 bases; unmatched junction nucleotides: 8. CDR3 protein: CASVSGLLDTQYF. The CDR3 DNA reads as TGTGCCAGCGTTAGCGGGCTATTGGATACGCAGTATTTT. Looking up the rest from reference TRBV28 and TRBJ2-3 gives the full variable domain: DVKVTQSSRYLVKRTGEKVFLECVQDMDHENMFWYRQDPGLGLRLIYFSYDVKMKEKGDIPEGYSVSREKKERFSLILESASTNQTSMYLCASVSGLLDTQYFGPGTRLTVL.

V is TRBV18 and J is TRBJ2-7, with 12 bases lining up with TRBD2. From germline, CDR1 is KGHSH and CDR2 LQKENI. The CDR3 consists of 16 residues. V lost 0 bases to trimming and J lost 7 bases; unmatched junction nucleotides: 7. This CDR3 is CASSPPSTSGSGEQYF. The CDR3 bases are TGTGCCAGCTCACCACCTTCGACTAGCGGGAGTGGGGAGCAGTACTTC.

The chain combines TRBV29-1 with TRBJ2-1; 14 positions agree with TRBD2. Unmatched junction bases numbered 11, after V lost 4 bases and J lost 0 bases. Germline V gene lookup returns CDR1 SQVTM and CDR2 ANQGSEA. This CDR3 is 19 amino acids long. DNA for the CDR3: TGCAGCGTTGGCCCGACCCGGACTAGCGGGAGGAGCTCCTACAATGAGCAGTTCTTC. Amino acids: CSVGPTRTSGRSSYNEQFF.

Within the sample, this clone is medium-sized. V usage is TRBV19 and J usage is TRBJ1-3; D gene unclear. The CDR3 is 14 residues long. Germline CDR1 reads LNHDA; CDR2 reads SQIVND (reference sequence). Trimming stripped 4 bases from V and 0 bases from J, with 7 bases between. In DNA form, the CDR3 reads TGTGCCAGTAGTACCGGGGACTCTGGAAACACCATATATTTT. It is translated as CASSTGDSGNTIYF.

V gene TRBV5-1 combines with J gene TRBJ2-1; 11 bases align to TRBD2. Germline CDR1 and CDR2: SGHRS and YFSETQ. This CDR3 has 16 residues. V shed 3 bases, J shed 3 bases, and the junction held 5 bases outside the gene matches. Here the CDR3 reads CASSSGGTSGYNEQFF. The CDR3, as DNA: TGCGCCAGCAGCTCTGGGGGGACTAGCGGCTACAATGAGCAGTTCTTC.

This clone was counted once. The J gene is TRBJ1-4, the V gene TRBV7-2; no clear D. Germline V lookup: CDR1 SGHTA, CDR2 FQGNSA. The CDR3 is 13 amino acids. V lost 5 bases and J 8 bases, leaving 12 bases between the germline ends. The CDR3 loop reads CASSPARSEKLFF. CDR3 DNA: TGTGCCAGCAGCCCGGCTCGATCGGAAAAACTGTTTTTT.

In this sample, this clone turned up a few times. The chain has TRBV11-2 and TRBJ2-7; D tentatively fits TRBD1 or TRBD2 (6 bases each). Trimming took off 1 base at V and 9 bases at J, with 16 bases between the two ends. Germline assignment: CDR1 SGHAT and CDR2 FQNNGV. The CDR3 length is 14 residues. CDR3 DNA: TGTGCCAGCAGCTTAGTAGGGGGGACTGCCGCGCAGTACTTC. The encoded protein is CASSLVGGTAAQYF.

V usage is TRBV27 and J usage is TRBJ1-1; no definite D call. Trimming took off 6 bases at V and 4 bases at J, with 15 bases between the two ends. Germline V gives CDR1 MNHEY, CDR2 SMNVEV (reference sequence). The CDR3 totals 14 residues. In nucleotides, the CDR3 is TGTGCCAGCAGCCTAAGGTCGGAGGGCACTGAAGCTTTCTTT. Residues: CASSLRSEGTEAFF.

CDR3 protein: CASRTGTGETEAFF. The CDR3 DNA reads as TGTGCCAGCAGGACTGGGACAGGGGAAACTGAAGCTTTCTTT. This chain joins TRBV6-4 and TRBJ1-1; TRBD1 matches at 10 bases. CDR3 length: 14 amino acids. V lost 6 bases, J lost 5 bases, and 6 bases stayed unmatched. CDR1 is MRHNA, CDR2 SNTAGT, per germline.

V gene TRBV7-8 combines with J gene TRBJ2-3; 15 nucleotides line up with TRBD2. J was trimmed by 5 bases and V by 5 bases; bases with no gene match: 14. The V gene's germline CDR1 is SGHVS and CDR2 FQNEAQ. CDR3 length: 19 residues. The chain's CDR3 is CASSLRTSGGAGGVDTQYF. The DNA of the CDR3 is TGTGCCAGCAGCCTACGGACTAGCGGGGGGGCCGGTGGTGTAGATACGCAGTATTTT. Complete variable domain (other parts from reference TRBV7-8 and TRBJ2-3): GAGVSQSPRYKVAKRGQDVALRCDPISGHVSLFWYQQALGQGPEFLTYFQNEAQLDKSGLPSDRFFAERPEGSVSTLKIQRTQQEDSAVYLCASSLRTSGGAGGVDTQYFGPGTRLTVL.

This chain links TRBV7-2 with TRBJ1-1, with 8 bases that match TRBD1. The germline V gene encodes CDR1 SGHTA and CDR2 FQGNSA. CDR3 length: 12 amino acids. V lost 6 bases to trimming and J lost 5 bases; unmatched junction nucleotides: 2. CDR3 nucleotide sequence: TGTGCCAGCAGAAGACAGGGGACTGAAGCTTTCTTT. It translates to CASRRQGTEAFF.

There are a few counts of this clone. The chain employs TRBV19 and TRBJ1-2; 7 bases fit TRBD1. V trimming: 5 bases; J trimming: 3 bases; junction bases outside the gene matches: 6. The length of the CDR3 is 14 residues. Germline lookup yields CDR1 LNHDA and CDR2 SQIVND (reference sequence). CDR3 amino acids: CASSVTGVDYGYTF. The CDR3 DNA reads TGTGCCAGTAGTGTTACAGGGGTTGACTATGGCTACACCTTC.

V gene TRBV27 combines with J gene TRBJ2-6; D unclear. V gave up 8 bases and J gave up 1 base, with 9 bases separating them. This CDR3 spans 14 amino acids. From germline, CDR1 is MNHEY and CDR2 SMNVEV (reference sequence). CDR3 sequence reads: CASGSWSGANVLTF. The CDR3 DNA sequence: TGTGCCAGCGGCTCCTGGTCTGGGGCCAACGTCCTGACTTTC.

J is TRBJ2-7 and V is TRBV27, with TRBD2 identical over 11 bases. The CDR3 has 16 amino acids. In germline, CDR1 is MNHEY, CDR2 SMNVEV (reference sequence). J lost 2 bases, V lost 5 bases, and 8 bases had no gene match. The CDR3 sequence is CASSPQGLAGTYEQYF. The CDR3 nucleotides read TGTGCCAGCAGTCCACAAGGACTAGCGGGTACCTACGAGCAGTACTTC.

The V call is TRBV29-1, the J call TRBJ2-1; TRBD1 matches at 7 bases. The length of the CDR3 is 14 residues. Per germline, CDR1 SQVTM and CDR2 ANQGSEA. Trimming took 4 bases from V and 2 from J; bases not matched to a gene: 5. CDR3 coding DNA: TGCAGCGTTGTTAGGCAGGGGGCCTACAATGAGCAGTTCTTC. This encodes CSVVRQGAYNEQFF.

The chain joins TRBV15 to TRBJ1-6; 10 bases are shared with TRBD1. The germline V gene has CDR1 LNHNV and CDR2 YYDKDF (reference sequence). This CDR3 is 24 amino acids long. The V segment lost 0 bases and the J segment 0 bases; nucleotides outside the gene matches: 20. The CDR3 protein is CATSREVPGQGKRAPSSYNSPLHF. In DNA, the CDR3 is TGTGCCACCAGCAGAGAGGTCCCGGGACAGGGGAAAAGGGCTCCGAGCTCCTATAATTCACCCCTCCACTTT.

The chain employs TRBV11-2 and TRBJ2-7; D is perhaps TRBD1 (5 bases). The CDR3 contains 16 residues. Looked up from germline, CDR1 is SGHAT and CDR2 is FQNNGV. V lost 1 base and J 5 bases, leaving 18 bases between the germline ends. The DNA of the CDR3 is TGTGCCAGCAGCTTAGCCGTTGGGAAACAGGCCCACGAGCAGTACTTC. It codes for CASSLAVGKQAHEQYF.

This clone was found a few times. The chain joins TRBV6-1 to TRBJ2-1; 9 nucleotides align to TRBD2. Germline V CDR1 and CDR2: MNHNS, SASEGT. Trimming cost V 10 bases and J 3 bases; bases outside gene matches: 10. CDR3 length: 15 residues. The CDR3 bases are TGTGCCACTTGGACCCGCGGGGGGGTCTACAATGAGCAGTTCTTC. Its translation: CATWTRGGVYNEQFF.

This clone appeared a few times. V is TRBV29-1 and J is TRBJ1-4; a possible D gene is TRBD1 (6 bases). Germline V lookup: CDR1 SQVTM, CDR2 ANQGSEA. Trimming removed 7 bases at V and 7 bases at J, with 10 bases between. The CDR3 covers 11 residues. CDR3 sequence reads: CSAGQPEKLFF. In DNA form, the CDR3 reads TGCAGCGCCGGACAGCCTGAAAAACTGTTTTTT. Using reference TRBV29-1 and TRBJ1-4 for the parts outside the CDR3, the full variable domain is SAVISQKPSRDICQRGTSLTIQCQVDSQVTMMFWYRQQPGQSLTLIATANQGSEATYESGFVIDKFPISRPNLTFSTLTVSNMSPEDSSIYLCSAGQPEKLFFGSGTQLSVL.

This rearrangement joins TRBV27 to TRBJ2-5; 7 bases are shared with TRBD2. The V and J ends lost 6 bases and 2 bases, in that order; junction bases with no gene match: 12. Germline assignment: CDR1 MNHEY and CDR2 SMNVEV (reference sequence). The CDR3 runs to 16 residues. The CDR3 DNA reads TGTGCCAGCAGCCGTTATGGCGGGGGACTTCAAGAGACCCAGTACTTC. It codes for CASSRYGGGLQETQYF.

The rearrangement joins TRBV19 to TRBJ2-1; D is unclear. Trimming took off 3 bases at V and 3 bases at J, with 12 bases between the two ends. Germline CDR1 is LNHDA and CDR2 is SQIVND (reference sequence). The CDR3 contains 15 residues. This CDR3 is CASSMDVGYYNEQFF. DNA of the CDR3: TGTGCCAGTAGTATGGATGTAGGGTACTACAATGAGCAGTTCTTC.

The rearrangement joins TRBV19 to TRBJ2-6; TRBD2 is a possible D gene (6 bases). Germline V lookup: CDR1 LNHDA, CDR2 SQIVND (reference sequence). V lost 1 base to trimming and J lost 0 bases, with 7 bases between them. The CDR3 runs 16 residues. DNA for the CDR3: TGTGCCAGTAGTATAGCGGAGGGCTCTGGGGCCAACGTCCTGACTTTC. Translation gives CASSIAEGSGANVLTF.

CDR3: CASSAGTGRAETQYF. Here the CDR3 DNA reads TGTGCCAGCAGCGCCGGGACAGGGCGAGCGGAGACCCAGTACTTC. V is TRBV9 and J is TRBJ2-5; TRBD1 aligns across 9 bases. The germline gives CDR1 SGDLS, CDR2 YYNGEE. There are 15 residues in the CDR3. V trimming: 3 bases; J trimming: 5 bases; junction bases outside the gene matches: 8. The whole variable domain, filled in from reference TRBV9 and TRBJ2-5, reads DSGVTQTPKHLITATGQRVTLRCSPRSGDLSVYWYQQSLDQGLQFLIQYYNGEERAKGNILERFSAQQFPDLHSELNLSSLELGDSALYFCASSAGTGRAETQYFGPGTRLLVL.

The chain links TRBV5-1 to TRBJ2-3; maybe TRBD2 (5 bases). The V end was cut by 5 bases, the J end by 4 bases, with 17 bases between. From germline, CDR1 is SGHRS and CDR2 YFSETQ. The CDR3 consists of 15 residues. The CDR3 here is CASSSGVSRPDTQYF. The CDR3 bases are TGCGCCAGCAGTTCCGGGGTTAGTAGGCCAGATACGCAGTATTTT.

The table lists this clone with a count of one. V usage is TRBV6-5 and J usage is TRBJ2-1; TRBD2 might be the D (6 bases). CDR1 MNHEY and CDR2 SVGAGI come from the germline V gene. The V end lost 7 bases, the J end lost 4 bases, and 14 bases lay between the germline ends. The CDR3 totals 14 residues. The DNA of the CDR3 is TGTGCCAGCACTCACGGAGGGGTATACAATGAGCAGTTCTTC. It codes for CASTHGGVYNEQFF.

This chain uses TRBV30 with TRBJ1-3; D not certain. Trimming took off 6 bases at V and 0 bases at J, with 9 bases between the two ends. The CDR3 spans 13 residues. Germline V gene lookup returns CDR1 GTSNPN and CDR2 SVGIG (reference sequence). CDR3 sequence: CACGINSGNTIYF. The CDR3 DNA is TGTGCCTGCGGGATCAACTCTGGAAACACCATATATTTT.